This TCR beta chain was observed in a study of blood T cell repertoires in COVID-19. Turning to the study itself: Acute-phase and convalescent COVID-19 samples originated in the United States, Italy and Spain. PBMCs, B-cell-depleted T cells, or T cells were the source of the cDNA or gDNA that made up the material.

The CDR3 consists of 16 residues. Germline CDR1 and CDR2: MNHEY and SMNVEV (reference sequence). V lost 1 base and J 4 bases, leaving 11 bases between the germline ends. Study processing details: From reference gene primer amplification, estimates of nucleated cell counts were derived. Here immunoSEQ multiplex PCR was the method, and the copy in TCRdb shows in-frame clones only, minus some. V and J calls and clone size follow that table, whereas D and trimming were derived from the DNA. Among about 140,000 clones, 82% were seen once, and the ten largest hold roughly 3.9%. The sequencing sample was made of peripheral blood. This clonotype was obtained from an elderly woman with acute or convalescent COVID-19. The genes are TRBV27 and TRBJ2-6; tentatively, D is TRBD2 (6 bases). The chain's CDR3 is CASSLLAVGGANVLTF. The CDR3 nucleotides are TGTGCCAGCAGTTTATTAGCGGTTGGGGGGGCCAACGTCCTGACTTTC.